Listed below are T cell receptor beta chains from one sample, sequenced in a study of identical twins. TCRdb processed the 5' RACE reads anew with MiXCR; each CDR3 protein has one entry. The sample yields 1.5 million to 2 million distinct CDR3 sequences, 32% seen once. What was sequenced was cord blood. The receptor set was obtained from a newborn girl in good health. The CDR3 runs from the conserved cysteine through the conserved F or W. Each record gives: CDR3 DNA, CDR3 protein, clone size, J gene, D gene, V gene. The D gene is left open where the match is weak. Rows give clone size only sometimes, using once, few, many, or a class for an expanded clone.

TGTGCCAGCAGCTTAGCCGAAACTGCGCAAGAGACCCAGTACTTC | CASSLAETAQETQYF | few | TRBJ2-5 | . | TRBV7-9
TGTGCCATCAGTACTACAGCGAACAATGAGCAGTACTTC | CAISTTANNEQYF | . | TRBJ2-7 | . | TRBV10-3
TGCAGCGTTGAAGTACGACTAGCGGGGGCCCCACAAGAGACCCAGTACTTC | CSVEVRLAGAPQETQYF | few | TRBJ2-5 | TRBD2 | TRBV29-1
TGTGCCAGCAGCTTAGCGCTAGATCGGGGTGAGCAGTTCTTC | CASSLALDRGEQFF | . | TRBJ2-1 | . | TRBV7-2
TGCAGCGTCCTAGGGGGAGACAATCAGCCCCAGCATTTT | CSVLGGDNQPQHF | many | TRBJ1-5 | . | TRBV29-1
TGCGCCAGCAGCCCGAGGATGGGGTGGGACACAGATACGCAGTATTTT | CASSPRMGWDTDTQYF | few | TRBJ2-3 | . | TRBV4-1
TGTGCCATCAGTCGGGGACACTCCTACGAGCAGTACTTC | CAISRGHSYEQYF | . | TRBJ2-7 | . | TRBV10-3
TGCAGCGTCCAATCGGACGTCTCGAGAACCTTC | CSVQSDVSRTF | . | TRBJ1-2 | . | TRBV29-1
TGCAGTGCTAGAGATTCGGATACCTACGAGCAGTACTTC | CSARDSDTYEQYF | . | TRBJ2-7 | . | TRBV20-1
TGTGCTAGTGCTAGTGGTGATAGCGGGAGCAATGAGCAGTACTTC | CASASGDSGSNEQYF | once | TRBJ2-7 | TRBD2 | TRBV12-5
TGTGCCAGCAGCGCATACAGGGGGCACGTCGGTGAAAAACTGTTTTTT | CASSAYRGHVGEKLFF | . | TRBJ1-4 | TRBD1 | TRBV7-2
TGTGCCAGCAGCGTAGAAGGGTCGGCCTACGGCTACAATGAGCAGTACTTC | CASSVEGSAYGYNEQYF | . | TRBJ2-7 | . | TRBV9
TGTGCCACCAGTGATCCGGGACAGGGGGCTTATGGCTACACCTTC | CATSDPGQGAYGYTF | few | TRBJ1-2 | TRBD1 | TRBV24-1
TGCAGCGTTGAAGATTTGGCGACGTTAGGCTATGGCTACACCTTC | CSVEDLATLGYGYTF | . | TRBJ1-2 | . | TRBV29-1
TGTGCCAGCAGTCAGGTCCCGACCCCTCAAGATAATTCACCCCTCCACTTT | CASSQVPTPQDNSPLHF | . | TRBJ1-6 | . | TRBV3-1
TGTGCCATCGTTAGACAGGGCAACTATGGCTACACCTTC | CAIVRQGNYGYTF | . | TRBJ1-2 | TRBD1 | TRBV7-2
TGTGCCAGCAACCCAGCGGGGGGAGATACGCAGTATTTT | CASNPAGGDTQYF | few | TRBJ2-3 | TRBD2 | TRBV12-3/TRBV12-4
TGTGCCATCAGGGCGATTGGGAACACTGAAGCTTTCTTT | CAIRAIGNTEAFF | few | TRBJ1-1 | . | TRBV10-3
TGCGCCAGCAGCCTTGGGGACAGTAACGATGGCTACACCTTC | CASSLGDSNDGYTF | few | TRBJ1-2 | TRBD1 | TRBV5-1
TGTGCCATCAGTGAGTCGGGACTCGGAACCACAGATACGCAGTATTTT | CAISESGLGTTDTQYF | . | TRBJ2-3 | . | TRBV10-3
TGTGCCAGCAGCCGAACTCCATCCTACGAGCAGTACTTC | CASSRTPSYEQYF | many | TRBJ2-7 | . | TRBV27
TGTGCCAGCAGCGAGATTAACGGGACTTACGAGCAGTACTTC | CASSEINGTYEQYF | . | TRBJ2-7 | . | TRBV25-1
TGTGCCAGCAGCTTACGAGACCTTAGCTCCTACGAGCAGTACTTC | CASSLRDLSSYEQYF | few | TRBJ2-7 | . | TRBV7-2
TGTGCCATCAGGGGACAGGGGTCCTACGAGCAGTACTTC | CAIRGQGSYEQYF | many | TRBJ2-7 | TRBD1 | TRBV10-3
TGTGCCAGCAAAGGGACAGGGGGCTATGGCTACACCTTC | CASKGTGGYGYTF | few | TRBJ1-2 | TRBD1 | TRBV6-5
TGTGCCAGCAGAGCCATGGGGGACAGGGGCTCCTACGAGCAGTACTTC | CASRAMGDRGSYEQYF | few | TRBJ2-7 | TRBD1 | TRBV27
TGTGCCAGCAGTGACAGGGCTAGCGGGTTGAACACCGGGGAGCTGTTTTTT | CASSDRASGLNTGELFF | . | TRBJ2-2 | TRBD2 | TRBV2
TGTGCCAGCTCACCAAGGCCTGAAGTTGGCGGGGAGCTGTTTTTT | CASSPRPEVGGELFF | few | TRBJ2-2 | . | TRBV18
TGTGCCAGCCTAGCGGGAGAAGGAGAGCAGTTCTTC | CASLAGEGEQFF | . | TRBJ2-1 | TRBD2 | TRBV2
TGTGCCAGCAGCTTTGGGTGGGTTACTTACAATGAGCAGTACTTC | CASSFGWVTYNEQYF | . | TRBJ2-7 | . | TRBV7-2
TGTGCCAGCAGTTACCGAGGGGGCATTCAGTACTTC | CASSYRGGIQYF | few | TRBJ2-4 | . | TRBV6-5
TGTGCTAGTGGCCAGGGGGTCACAGATACGCAGTATTTT | CASGQGVTDTQYF | . | TRBJ2-3 | TRBD1 | TRBV12-5
TGTGCCAGCTATAGGGAGAACACCGGGGAGCTGTTTTTT | CASYRENTGELFF | few | TRBJ2-2 | . | TRBV6-6
TGCAGTGCTAGAGAAGGGGGGGCAGCACTAAATGAAAAACTGTTTTTT | CSAREGGAALNEKLFF | . | TRBJ1-4 | . | TRBV20-1
TGTGCCAGCAGCCTCACGAGCTCTAACAATGAGCAGTTCTTC | CASSLTSSNNEQFF | few | TRBJ2-1 | . | TRBV12-3/TRBV12-4
TGTGCCAGCAGGTTCCAAAGTCAGCCCCAGCATTTT | CASRFQSQPQHF | few | TRBJ1-5 | . | TRBV28
TGTGCCAGCAGTCCGCCGACAGGGGGCGCATTAAGGGCCCTCCACTTT | CASSPPTGGALRALHF | few | TRBJ1-6 | TRBD1 | TRBV12-3/TRBV12-4
TGTGCCAGCAGTTCGGGGGGACTAGTCGAAGGCTCCTACGAGCAGTACTTC | CASSSGGLVEGSYEQYF | . | TRBJ2-7 | TRBD2 | TRBV28
TGTGCCAGCAGCTTAGCTTCAGGCCTTGAAGCTTTCTTT | CASSLASGLEAFF | few | TRBJ1-1 | . | TRBV7-9
TGTGCCAGCAGCCCTTATCGTGAGGCAGATACGCAGTATTTT | CASSPYREADTQYF | . | TRBJ2-3 | . | TRBV7-2
TGTGCCAGCAGTTACTCGGACACCCCGGATACGCAGTATTTT | CASSYSDTPDTQYF | few | TRBJ2-3 | . | TRBV6-5
TGTGCCAGCAACCTCGGACTAGCGGGCGAGCAGTACTTC | CASNLGLAGEQYF | . | TRBJ2-7 | TRBD2 | TRBV3-1
TGCAGCGTTGAAGTTTGGCTTCAGGGCTACACCTTC | CSVEVWLQGYTF | . | TRBJ1-2 | . | TRBV29-1
TGTGCCAGCAGCCGGAGGGGGACCCCCAATGAGCAGTACTTC | CASSRRGTPNEQYF | . | TRBJ2-7 | . | TRBV3-1
TGTGCCAGCAGTTACTCGGACTCCGGGGGTTCAGATACGCAGTATTTT | CASSYSDSGGSDTQYF | . | TRBJ2-3 | . | TRBV6-5
TGCAGTGCTAGTGAAAAAGGACCCCTCCACTTT | CSASEKGPLHF | . | TRBJ1-6 | . | TRBV20-1
TGTGCCACCAGCAGAATGAACCGATACTTGCAAGAGACCCAGTACTTC | CATSRMNRYLQETQYF | . | TRBJ2-5 | . | TRBV15
TGTGCCAGCATCCCGACTAGCGGGACCTCCTACGAGCAGTACTTC | CASIPTSGTSYEQYF | . | TRBJ2-7 | TRBD2 | TRBV7-2